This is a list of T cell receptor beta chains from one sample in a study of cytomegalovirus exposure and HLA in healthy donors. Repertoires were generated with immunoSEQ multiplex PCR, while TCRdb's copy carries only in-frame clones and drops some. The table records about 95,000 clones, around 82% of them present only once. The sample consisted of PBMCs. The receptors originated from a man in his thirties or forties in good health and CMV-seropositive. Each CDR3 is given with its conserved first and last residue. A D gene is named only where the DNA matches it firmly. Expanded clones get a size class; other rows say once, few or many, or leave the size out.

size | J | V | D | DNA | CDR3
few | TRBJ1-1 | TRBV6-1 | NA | TGTGCCAGCAGTACAGGGCCCCACACTGAAGCTTTCTTT | CASSTGPHTEAFF
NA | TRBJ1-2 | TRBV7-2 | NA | TGTGCCAGCAGCTTAAGGGAGGGATCCTATGGCTACACCTTC | CASSLREGSYGYTF
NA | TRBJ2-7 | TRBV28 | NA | TGTGCCAGCAGCATCCTACTTCTCTCCTACGAGCAGTACTTC | CASSILLLSYEQYF
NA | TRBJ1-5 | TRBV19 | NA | TGTGCCAGTAGCCTCGGGGGGGGATTTCAGCCCCAGCATTTT | CASSLGGGFQPQHF
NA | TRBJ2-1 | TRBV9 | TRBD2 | TGTGCCAGCAGCGCAACGGGTACGGGAGGGATCTACAATGAGCAGTTCTTC | CASSATGTGGIYNEQFF
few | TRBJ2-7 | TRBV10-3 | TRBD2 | TGTGCCACCGGACTAGCGGGAGCGAACGAGCAGTACTTC | CATGLAGANEQYF
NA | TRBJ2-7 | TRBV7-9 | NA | TGTGCCAGCAGCCGATGGGACAAGTCCTACGAGCAGTACTTC | CASSRWDKSYEQYF
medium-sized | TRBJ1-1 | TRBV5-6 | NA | TGTGCCAGCAGCTTGTTACCAGGGAACACTGAAGCTTTCTTT | CASSLLPGNTEAFF
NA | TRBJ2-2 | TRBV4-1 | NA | TGCGCCAGCAGCCGGAGTGAAAACACCGGGGAGCTGTTTTTT | CASSRSENTGELFF
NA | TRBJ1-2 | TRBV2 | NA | TGTGCCAGCAGACCCCTCAGGGGAGGCTACACCTTC | CASRPLRGGYTF
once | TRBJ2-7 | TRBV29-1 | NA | TGCAGCGTTGGACAGGTAACCGAGCAGTACTTC | CSVGQVTEQYF
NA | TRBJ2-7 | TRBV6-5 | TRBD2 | TGTGCCAGCAGGGGAGCGGGAGAGGTGTACGAGCAGTACTTC | CASRGAGEVYEQYF
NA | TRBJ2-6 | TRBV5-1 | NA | TGCGCCAGCAGGGACAGCTCTGGGGCCAACGTCCTGACTTTC | CASRDSSGANVLTF
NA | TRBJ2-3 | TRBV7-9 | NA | TGTGCCAGCCTAGCGTCTAGCACAGATACGCAGTATTTT | CASLASSTDTQYF
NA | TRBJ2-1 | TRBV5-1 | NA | TGCGCCAGCAGCCTGGGGGGAGAGACTTACAATGAGCAGTTCTTC | CASSLGGETYNEQFF
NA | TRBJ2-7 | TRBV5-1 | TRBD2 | TGCGCCAGCAGCTCCCCGGGACTAGCGAGCGAGCAGTACTTC | CASSSPGLASEQYF
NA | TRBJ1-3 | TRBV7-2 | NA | TGTGCCAGCAGCTTACTGGGGGCCACCTCTGGAAACACCATATATTTT | CASSLLGATSGNTIYF
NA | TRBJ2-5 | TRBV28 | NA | TGTGCCAGCAGTTTCCCGGACGGCACGGGGGAGACCCAGTACTTC | CASSFPDGTGETQYF
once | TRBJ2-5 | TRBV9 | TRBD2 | TGTGCCAGCAGCGCCAGCGGGACCGCGGGGGAGCAGTACTTC | CASSASGTAGEQYF
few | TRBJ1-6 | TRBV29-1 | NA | TGCAGCGCCTACGTCGGAGATAATTCACCCCTCCACTTT | CSAYVGDNSPLHF
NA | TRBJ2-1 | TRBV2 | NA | TGTGCCAGCAGTGAAGGGGGCAGGAGAACCTACAATGAGCAGTTCTTC | CASSEGGRRTYNEQFF
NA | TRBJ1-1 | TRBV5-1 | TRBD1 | TGCGCCAGCACCCGAACAGGGGGCAATACTGAAGCTTTCTTT | CASTRTGGNTEAFF
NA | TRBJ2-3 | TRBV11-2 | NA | TGTGCCAGCAGCTCGCAGGGGACAGATACGCAGTATTTT | CASSSQGTDTQYF
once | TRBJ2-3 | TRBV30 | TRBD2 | TGTGCCTGGAGTGGGGGGGGAGGCACAGATACGCAGTATTTT | CAWSGGGGTDTQYF
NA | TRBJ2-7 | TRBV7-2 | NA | TGTGCCAGCAGCTTATACAGGTTAAGCTCCTACGAGCAGTACTTC | CASSLYRLSSYEQYF
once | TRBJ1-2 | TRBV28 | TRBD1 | TGTGCCAGCAGTTTAGGGGGACAGGCAGGCTATGGCTACACCTTC | CASSLGGQAGYGYTF
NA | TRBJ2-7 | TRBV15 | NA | TGTGCCACCAGCAGAGATCGAGGAGCGGGTTCCTACGAGCAGTACTTC | CATSRDRGAGSYEQYF